A single sample gave rise to the 2 T cell receptor beta chains below, sequenced in a study of response to subunit inactivated influenza vaccine. TCRdb re-analysed the RT-PCR reads in MiXCR, keeping a single row per CDR3 protein. Of over 800,000 distinct CDR3 sequences listed, less than 25% were seen once; the top ten hold around 9.6%. Sequenced here: PBMCs from blood, sampled 5 days after vaccination. The receptors stem from a man in his forties or fifties who received an inactivated influenza vaccine.

This clonotype was found a few times. The CDR3: CSVLLENRNIQYF. The CDR3, as DNA: TGCAGCGTCCTTCTAGAGAACAGGAACATTCAGTACTTC. The V gene is TRBV29-1, the J gene TRBJ2-4; perhaps TRBD1 as D (5 bases). The CDR3 loop spans 13 amino acids. From germline, CDR1 is SQVTM and CDR2 ANQGSEA. Trimming cost V 6 bases and J 7 bases, with 16 bases left between them.

This clonotype was detected only a few times. V usage is TRBV6-5 and J usage is TRBJ2-7; the D is unclear. V gave up 2 bases and J gave up 3 bases, with 11 bases separating them. The germline V gene encodes CDR1 MNHEY and CDR2 SVGAGI. CDR3 length equals 14 residues. This CDR3 is CASSYVAGNYEQYF. DNA of the CDR3: TGTGCCAGCAGTTACGTCGCCGGTAACTACGAGCAGTACTTC.